Shown below are 26 T cell receptor beta chains from a single sample sequenced in a study of T-cell reconstitution after alpha-beta-depleted transplantation in children. Researchers prepared the TCRbeta library using unique molecular identifiers, the study reports. MiXCR was run by TCRdb on the PCR reads, yielding one entry per CDR3 protein. The sample yields under 35,000 distinct CDR3 sequences, 5% to 7% seen once. This sample comprised PBMCs, mostly from graft donor cells, obtained 180 days after TCRalphabeta/CD19-depleted stem cell transplant. The receptor set was obtained from a male patient aged 5 to 17 who had a stem cell transplant for acute myeloid leukemia, so the T cells may come from the graft donor.

This clonotype was seen ten or more times. CDR3 loop: CASSQAGQNQPQHF. Written as DNA, the CDR3 is TGTGCCAGCAGCCAGGCCGGGCAAAATCAGCCCCAGCATTTT. The chain combines TRBV7-2 with TRBJ1-5, with D hard to call. Germline-derived CDR1 and CDR2 are SGHTA and FQGNSA. Between the trimmed V and J ends, which lost 5 bases and 4 bases, there was a span of 12 bases. This CDR3 contains 14 residues.

This clonotype was counted at least ten times. The rearrangement joins TRBV7-2 to TRBJ2-3, with D unclear. Trimming stripped 6 bases from V and 2 bases from J, with 12 bases between. Germline CDR1 reads SGHTA; CDR2 reads FQGNSA. CDR3 length: 14 amino acids. The CDR3, as DNA: TGTGCCAGCAGTTTGCGGCGTTTCACAGATACGCAGTATTTT. Protein sequence: CASSLRRFTDTQYF.

Many counts were recorded for this clonotype. The chain employs TRBV7-2 and TRBJ2-1; tentative D call: TRBD1 (5 bases). Trimming removed 6 bases at V and 4 bases at J, with 10 bases between. The CDR3 runs to 13 residues. The germline V gene encodes CDR1 SGHTA and CDR2 FQGNSA. The CDR3 DNA reads TGTGCCAGCAGTTCGACAGCTTACAATGAGCAGTTCTTC. This codes for CASSSTAYNEQFF.

By share of the sample, this clonotype is medium-sized. DNA of the CDR3: TGCAGTGCTAGCGGGAGGGCCGTCTACGAGCAGTACTTC. Amino acid sequence: CSASGRAVYEQYF. J is TRBJ2-7 and V is TRBV20-1, with 8 bases identical to TRBD2. V shed 3 bases and J 3 bases; nucleotides not matched to a gene: 4. Germline CDR1 reads DFQATT; CDR2 reads SNEGSKA (reference sequence). The CDR3 consists of 13 residues.

In this sample, this clonotype turned up many times. The chain recombines TRBV10-3 with TRBJ2-6; 11 bases agree with TRBD1. The germline V gene encodes CDR1 ENHRY and CDR2 SYGVKD. This CDR3 is built from 17 residues. The V and J ends lost 10 bases and 2 bases, in that order; junction bases with no gene match: 10. The CDR3 DNA reads TGTGCCACTCGGACAGGGGGCATCGAAGCTGGGGCCAACGTCCTGACTTTC. It specifies CATRTGGIEAGANVLTF.

This clonotype came up many times. V usage is TRBV12-3 or TRBV12-4 and J usage is TRBJ2-5; 14 bases map to TRBD2. The CDR3 runs to 16 residues. With 5 bases clipped from V and 4 bases from J, the junction kept 6 bases outside the gene matches. The CDR3 nucleotides are TGTGCCAGCAGTCCCGAGACTAGCGGGAGGGTAGAGACCCAGTACTTC. Its protein product is CASSPETSGRVETQYF.

By share of the sample, this clonotype is medium-sized. The chain links TRBV15 to TRBJ2-2, with 8 bases matching TRBD2. The CDR3 has 17 amino acids. Germline V gene sequence: CDR1 LNHNV, CDR2 YYDKDF (reference sequence). V lost 0 bases to trimming and J lost 9 bases; unmatched junction nucleotides: 12. CDR3 region: CATSRDKRENANRELFF. As DNA, the CDR3 is TGTGCCACCAGCAGAGATAAGCGGGAGAACGCCAATCGGGAGCTGTTTTTT.

This clonotype has at least ten counts. This chain connects TRBV30 to TRBJ1-3; tentative D call: TRBD1 (6 bases). Trimming stripped 3 bases from V and 3 bases from J, with 12 bases between. CDR1 is GTSNPN, CDR2 SVGIG, per germline (reference sequence). CDR3 size: 14 residues. The chain's CDR3 is CAWRPGDFGNTIYF. CDR3 DNA sequence: TGTGCCTGGAGGCCAGGGGATTTTGGAAACACCATATATTTT.

In this sample, this clonotype turned up many times. The chain uses TRBV30 and TRBJ1-6, with 7 positions matching TRBD1. The CDR3 extends over 13 amino acids. V trimming: 1 base; J trimming: 7 bases; junction bases outside the gene matches: 1. CDR1 and CDR2 (germline): GTSNPN, SVGIG (reference sequence). Here the CDR3 reads CAWSGQGNSPLHF. In nucleotides, the CDR3 is TGTGCCTGGAGTGGACAGGGAAATTCACCCCTCCACTTT.

This clonotype occurred many times. The rearrangement links TRBV11-3 to TRBJ2-1, with D unresolved. This CDR3 has 12 residues. Germline assignment: CDR1 SGHNT and CDR2 YENEEA. The V end was cut by 1 base, the J end by 7 bases, with 5 bases between. The CDR3 nucleotides are TGTGCCAGCAGCTTAGCGTCTAATGAGCAGTTCTTC. Encoded protein: CASSLASNEQFF.

In this sample, this clonotype turned up many times. The chain is built from TRBV20-1 and TRBJ2-7; possibly TRBD1 for D (6 bases). There are 12 residues in the CDR3. CDR1 is DFQATT and CDR2 is SNEGSKA in the germline V gene (reference sequence). Trimming removed 8 bases at V and 3 bases at J, with 14 bases between. The DNA of the CDR3 is TGCAGTCCCGGACAGCCGGGCTACGAGCAGTACTTC. Translation gives CSPGQPGYEQYF.

This clonotype was seen only a few times. CDR3 sequence (DNA): TGTGCCAGCAGCAAACTCTCCTTGCCGGGAAATAGCAATCAGCCCCAGCATTTT. This encodes CASSKLSLPGNSNQPQHF. V gene TRBV21-1 combines with J gene TRBJ1-5; whether TRBD1, the table's D call, matches the DNA was not checked. TRBV21-1 is a listed pseudogene. The CDR3 runs to 18 residues.

CDR3 amino acids: CAWSVLPDTQYF. The CDR3 bases are TGTGCCTGGAGTGTATTGCCAGATACGCAGTATTTT. V is TRBV30 and J is TRBJ2-3, with D hard to call. The CDR3 extends over 12 amino acids. V was clipped by 0 bases and J by 4 bases, with 5 bases between them. Germline CDR1 GTSNPN, CDR2 SVGIG (reference sequence). Looking up the rest from reference TRBV30 and TRBJ2-3 gives the full variable domain: SQTIHQWPATLVQPVGSPLSLECTVEGTSNPNLYWYRQAAGRGLQLLFYSVGIGQISSEVPQNLSASRPQDRQFILSSKKLLLSDSGFYLCAWSVLPDTQYFGPGTRLTVL.

The chain has TRBV3-1 and TRBJ2-3, with 7 bases aligning to TRBD2. V lost 8 bases and J lost 0; bases outside the gene matches: 14. Germline V gene lookup returns CDR1 LGHDT and CDR2 YNNKEL (reference sequence). The CDR3 sequence is 17 residues long. The CDR3 loop is CASSDGRPLLSTDTQYF. The CDR3 DNA is TGTGCCAGCTCCGACGGGAGGCCGCTGCTGAGCACAGATACGCAGTATTTT.

This clonotype was counted at least ten times. The rearrangement uses TRBV11-1 and TRBJ2-2; no reliable D call. Germline V gives CDR1 SGHAT, CDR2 FQDESV (reference sequence). This CDR3 spans 15 amino acids. Trimming took 1 base from V and 6 from J, leaving 12 bases between them. The CDR3 DNA reads TGTGCCAGCAGCTTAGGGTTTAGGCTCGCCGGGGAGCTGTTTTTT. Translating gives CASSLGFRLAGELFF.

This clonotype is termed medium-sized. The chain recombines TRBV7-2 with TRBJ2-5; no clear D. CDR3 length equals 12 residues. V lost 5 bases and J lost 7, with 11 bases in between. Germline CDR1 is SGHTA and CDR2 is FQGNSA. Written as DNA, the CDR3 is TGTGCCAGCAGCCCTTCAGTGGGGACCCAGTACTTC. Residues: CASSPSVGTQYF.

Worth noting for this clonotype: The limits of the CDR3 on the DNA are not certain, so only TCRdb's listed CDR3 is given. The V gene is TRBV7-9, the J gene TRBJ1-4; no check of the table's D call, TRBD1, against the DNA was made. The CDR3 numbers 16 amino acids, ends counted. Germline CDR1 is SEHNR and CDR2 is FQNEAQ (reference sequence). This CDR3 reads CASSLAGQGFGKLFFF.

This clonotype qualifies as medium-sized. The rearrangement joins TRBV20-1 to TRBJ2-1; D is ambiguous. The CDR3 extends over 13 amino acids. Trimming took off 3 bases at V and 4 bases at J, with 10 bases between the two ends. CDR1 DFQATT and CDR2 SNEGSKA come from the germline V gene (reference sequence). The CDR3 protein is CSASGPGYNEQFF. CDR3 DNA: TGCAGTGCTAGCGGCCCAGGTTACAATGAGCAGTTCTTC.

This clonotype was detected ten times or more. The V gene is TRBV11-2, the J gene TRBJ2-5; TRBD2 is a possible D gene (6 bases). V was trimmed by 5 bases and J by 7 bases, leaving 20 bases between them. Germline lookup yields CDR1 SGHAT and CDR2 FQNNGV. This CDR3 region has 15 residues. The CDR3 coding sequence is TGTGCCAGCAGCCGGGCACGGGGGACGGGGGTGACCCAGTACTTC. It codes for CASSRARGTGVTQYF.

This clonotype was observed many times. The gene calls are TRBV20-1 and TRBJ2-7; 7 positions match TRBD1. This CDR3 comprises 15 residues. Trimming removed 0 bases from V and 4 bases from J; junction bases left unmatched: 9. Germline assignment: CDR1 DFQATT and CDR2 SNEGSKA (reference sequence). The CDR3 bases are TGCAGTGCTAGAGATAACAGGGGAAGTCAGTACGAGCAGTACTTC. It translates to CSARDNRGSQYEQYF.

This clonotype was observed at least ten times. V and J are TRBV7-9 and TRBJ1-5; D is unclear. Germline V gene sequence: CDR1 SEHNR, CDR2 FQNEAQ (reference sequence). Trimming took off 1 base at V and 2 bases at J, with 3 bases between the two ends. The CDR3 consists of 13 residues. The CDR3 loop reads CASSLDGNQPQHF. The CDR3, as DNA: TGTGCCAGCAGCTTAGACGGCAATCAGCCCCAGCATTTT.

This clonotype was observed many times. The chain is built from TRBV7-2 and TRBJ2-2; tentatively, D is TRBD1 or TRBD2 (5 bases each). CDR1 and CDR2 (germline): SGHTA, FQGNSA. This CDR3 has 17 amino acids. V was shortened by 1 base and J by 3 bases, with 15 bases between the two germline ends. For the CDR3, the DNA is TGTGCCAGCAGCTTAGGGGGCCGGGGAAAGGACACCGGGGAGCTGTTTTTT. Its translation is CASSLGGRGKDTGELFF.

This clonotype was counted at least ten times. The chain carries TRBV7-2 and TRBJ2-7; the D is unclear. With 2 bases removed from V and 4 bases from J, the gap between germline ends came to 18 bases. Germline V gene lookup returns CDR1 SGHTA and CDR2 FQGNSA. CDR3 length equals 16 residues. The CDR3 coding sequence is TGTGCCAGCAGCTTATGGGATAGTCGCTCCCTATACGAGCAGTACTTC. This translates into CASSLWDSRSLYEQYF.

Ten or more counts support this clonotype. The chain combines TRBV7-9 with TRBJ2-1; perhaps TRBD2 as D (6 bases). Germline values: CDR1 SEHNR, CDR2 FQNEAQ (reference sequence). V dropped 3 bases and J dropped 4 bases, with 16 bases sitting between them. CDR3 size: 16 residues. In DNA, the CDR3 is TGTGCCAGCAGCTTTGATCGGGGCGGGGATTACAATGAGCAGTTCTTC. This encodes CASSFDRGGDYNEQFF.

This clonotype was counted ten times or more. The genes are TRBV20-1 and TRBJ1-4, with 8 positions matching TRBD1. The V segment lost 3 bases and the J segment 2 bases; nucleotides outside the gene matches: 8. This CDR3 spans 16 amino acids. Germline V gene data show CDR1 as DFQATT and CDR2 as SNEGSKA (reference sequence). As DNA, the CDR3 is TGCAGTGCTAGGGGTGACAGGGGTACCACTAATGAAAAACTGTTTTTT. Translated: CSARGDRGTTNEKLFF.

This clonotype was seen ten or more times. The rearrangement links TRBV30 to TRBJ1-4, with D perhaps TRBD1 (6 bases). The CDR3 totals 13 residues. Germline CDR1 and CDR2: GTSNPN and SVGIG (reference sequence). Trimming shortened V by 5 bases and J by 2 bases, and 9 bases separated the two germline ends. CDR3 sequence reads: CAWGGATNEKLFF. The CDR3 nucleotides are TGTGCCTGGGGGGGGGCGACTAATGAAAAACTGTTTTTT.